This TCR beta chain was observed in a study of identical twins (TCRdb year 2016). Broadly, across the study: To test whether fetal clonotypes persist, the study used deep sequencing on TCR alpha and beta repertoires from monozygotic twins, unrelated adults of various ages, and cord blood. To rule out contamination, the twin experiments were replicated at different times with different library preparation protocols.

Only healthy Caucasian donors were included. Three pairs of female monozygotic twins, all aged 18 to 29 years, made up the twin cohort. The RNA used for TCR libraries was isolated from peripheral blood mononuclear cells. Study-level results and caveats: Excess twin sharing in beta out-of-frame sequences was weaker because fewer shared sequences lowered the signal-to-noise ratio. Abundant cord blood beta clonotypes carried fewer insertions; young adult naive repertoires showed a weaker similar trend, while memory repertoires showed none. In monozygotic twins, out-of-frame TCR alpha sharing was systematically underestimated by recombination models, although the models agreed with sharing between unrelated individuals. Compared with coincidental sharing between unrelated individuals, out-of-frame TCR alpha sequences shared between twins had an excess of sequences with low generation probability. Because the same donors could not be followed over many years, conclusions were based on cross-sectional statistical analysis. Zero-insertion analyses could be partly confounded by invariant T cells such as MAIT and iNKT, though diverse VJ usage argued against such confounding for most clonotypes.

CDR1 and CDR2, looked up from the germline V gene, are SGHVS and FNYEAQ. From the cysteine up to the phenylalanine, the CDR3 has a length of 13 residues. Here the CDR3 DNA is all that survives: 39 bases in frame from base 1. Libraries were prepared through 5' RACE. TCRdb records Illumina HiSeq 2000 as the sequencer. A universal primer binding site was added through template switching, and the final cDNA carried a unique molecular identifier so that TCR cDNA molecules could be counted accurately. First-strand cDNA for TCR alpha and beta chains was synthesized from specific primers in the conserved constant-segment region. Each cDNA library was double barcoded, with a SMART-Mk sample barcode plus Illumina barcodes, to control for contamination. TruSeq adapter sequences along with Illumina sample barcodes were introduced in two successive PCR steps. Sequencing of the TCR alpha and beta cDNA libraries was done on the Illumina HiSeq platform using custom primers. The study's own analysis went as follows. Raw reads were processed with MiGEC to extract unique molecular identifiers, and MiXCR was used to determine CDR3 positions. Recombination models were inferred per individual with the repgenHMM and IGoR tools using an EM algorithm. Shared clonotype analysis was performed with the tcR package in R, normalizing sharing by the product of cloneset sizes. Out-of-frame nonproductive sequences were analyzed to study raw recombination free of thymic and clonal selection effects. TCRdb passed the public sequencing reads through fastp at Q25 and MiXCR, retaining productive beta sequences. Each entry is one CDR3 protein sequence, shown with its most common DNA and genes. The V and J calls come from TCRdb's annotation, not from the publication. This sample gives roughly 700,000 distinct CDR3 sequences in total; about 9.4% of them show up just once. In total, the top ten clones hold approximately 0.94% of the sample.

On this clonotype itself: The antigen it recognizes is unknown. No much larger clone is present one base from it, and per-base qualities are unavailable.

The sample was also linked to a second study, of yellow fever vaccine responses in identical twins. As the second publication notes: According to the authors, in identical twins the way T cells responded to vaccination appeared partly convergent and partly personalized. The study precisely tracked vaccine-responding T cell clones in identical twins.

The sequence derives from a young woman in good health. This chain joins TRBV7-6 to TRBJ2-2; the D gene is perhaps TRBD1, from 5 matching bases. The sample consisted of PBMCs. The CDR3 loop reads CTCQGSNTGELFF. The base sequence is TGTACCTGTCAGGGATCGAACACCGGGGAGCTGTTTTTT.